A selection of T cell receptor beta chains follows, all from one sample in a study of T cells after yellow fever vaccination. TCRdb reprocessed the 5' RACE reads via MiXCR and lists one record per CDR3 protein. The data show a few hundred thousand distinct CDR3 sequences, 4.1% seen once. The source was PBMCs, collected 5 days after the yellow fever booster vaccination. The origin of the receptors is a man aged 18 to 30 who received the YFV17D yellow fever vaccine. CDR3s include the opening cysteine and the closing phenylalanine or tryptophan. The order of the fields is D gene, V gene, clone size, J gene, CDR3 DNA, CDR3 protein. D genes are given only for firm matches. Not every row has a clone size; where given, it reads once, few, many or a size class.

D gene: -; V gene: TRBV11-2; clone size: many; J gene: TRBJ2-5; CDR3 DNA: TGTGCCAGCAGCCCCCCTGTTTTGGCGATGTACCAAGAGACCCAGTACTTC; CDR3 protein: CASSPPVLAMYQETQYF
D gene: -; V gene: TRBV7-2; clone size: -; J gene: TRBJ2-2; CDR3 DNA: TGTGCCAGCAGCCGGAGGGGGGGTGCTGGGGAGCTGTTTTTT; CDR3 protein: CASSRRGGAGELFF
D gene: TRBD1; V gene: TRBV7-3; clone size: many; J gene: TRBJ2-1; CDR3 DNA: TGTGCCAGCAGCTTAACTGGGACAGGGGGCAATGAGCAGTTCTTC; CDR3 protein: CASSLTGTGGNEQFF
D gene: TRBD2; V gene: TRBV9; clone size: -; J gene: TRBJ2-1; CDR3 DNA: TGTGCCAGCAGCGTAAACCCAGGCGGGGGGGACATGAATGAGCAGTTCTTC; CDR3 protein: CASSVNPGGGDMNEQFF
D gene: -; V gene: TRBV28; clone size: -; J gene: TRBJ2-1; CDR3 DNA: TGTGCCAGCAGTTTATCTATGGGGATTGAAGAGCAGTTCTTC; CDR3 protein: CASSLSMGIEEQFF
D gene: TRBD1; V gene: TRBV6-5; clone size: -; J gene: TRBJ2-5; CDR3 DNA: TGTGCCAGCGGACGACAGGGTACGCAGACCCAGTACTTC; CDR3 protein: CASGRQGTQTQYF
D gene: TRBD1; V gene: TRBV29-1; clone size: many; J gene: TRBJ1-1; CDR3 DNA: TGCAGCGTTGGGGGTCTTATACAGGGGGATACCTACGACATGAACACTGAAGCTTTCTTT; CDR3 protein: CSVGGLIQGDTYDMNTEAFF
D gene: TRBD1; V gene: TRBV5-1; clone size: -; J gene: TRBJ1-4; CDR3 DNA: TGCGCCAGCAGCTTGACGGGGACAGCCTCTAATGAAAAACTGTTTTTT; CDR3 protein: CASSLTGTASNEKLFF
D gene: -; V gene: TRBV6-4; clone size: few; J gene: TRBJ1-2; CDR3 DNA: TGTGCCAGCAGTGATTCCCTCGGGGGCTACACCTTC; CDR3 protein: CASSDSLGGYTF
D gene: TRBD1; V gene: TRBV7-9; clone size: -; J gene: TRBJ2-1; CDR3 DNA: TGTGCCAGCAGCTCTCCGGGACAGGGCCAAAATGAGCAGTTCTTC; CDR3 protein: CASSSPGQGQNEQFF
D gene: -; V gene: TRBV12-3/TRBV12-4; clone size: many; J gene: TRBJ2-2; CDR3 DNA: TGTGCCAGCAGCCAAGGCGTTGCCGGGGAGCTGTTTTTT; CDR3 protein: CASSQGVAGELFF
D gene: -; V gene: TRBV12-3/TRBV12-4; clone size: -; J gene: TRBJ2-7; CDR3 DNA: TGTGCCAGCAGTTTAGCTGCCCCAGGTTTGCAGTACTTC; CDR3 protein: CASSLAAPGLQYF
D gene: -; V gene: TRBV9; clone size: -; J gene: TRBJ2-1; CDR3 DNA: TGTGCCAGCAGCGTAACTCTGCGGGGGCTTTACAATGAGCAGTTCTTC; CDR3 protein: CASSVTLRGLYNEQFF
D gene: -; V gene: TRBV5-1; clone size: many; J gene: TRBJ2-1; CDR3 DNA: TGCGCCAGCAGCTTGGGGGATTCCTACAATGAGCAGTTCTTC; CDR3 protein: CASSLGDSYNEQFF
D gene: -; V gene: TRBV9; clone size: many; J gene: TRBJ2-2; CDR3 DNA: TGTGCCAGCAGCGTAGGGGGTGCAGTGGCCGGGGAGCTGTTTTTT; CDR3 protein: CASSVGGAVAGELFF
D gene: TRBD1; V gene: TRBV12-3/TRBV12-4; clone size: many; J gene: TRBJ1-1; CDR3 DNA: TGTGCCAGCAGTTTTCCGGTATCAGGGGGCGCGAATGAAGCTTTCTTT; CDR3 protein: CASSFPVSGGANEAFF
D gene: TRBD2; V gene: TRBV12-3/TRBV12-4; clone size: few; J gene: TRBJ2-3; CDR3 DNA: TGTGCCAGCAGTTTACCCGGGGGGGCCATGAATACGCAGTATTTT; CDR3 protein: CASSLPGGAMNTQYF
D gene: -; V gene: TRBV5-1; clone size: -; J gene: TRBJ2-5; CDR3 DNA: TGCGCCAGCAGCTTGCGACGGGGGAGCGAGACCCAGTACTTC; CDR3 protein: CASSLRRGSETQYF
D gene: -; V gene: TRBV5-1; clone size: many; J gene: TRBJ2-5; CDR3 DNA: TGCGCCAGCAGCTTGTCTGGAGAGACCCAGTACTTC; CDR3 protein: CASSLSGETQYF
D gene: TRBD1; V gene: TRBV6-2/TRBV6-3; clone size: -; J gene: TRBJ2-1; CDR3 DNA: TGTGCCAGCAGACCAAACGACAGGGGCCCGCCGCTCTTC; CDR3 protein: CASRPNDRGPPLF
D gene: -; V gene: TRBV20-1; clone size: -; J gene: TRBJ1-2; CDR3 DNA: TGCAGTGCTAGAGTATGGGGATACTATGGCTACACCTTC; CDR3 protein: CSARVWGYYGYTF
D gene: -; V gene: TRBV7-8; clone size: many; J gene: TRBJ1-1; CDR3 DNA: TGTGCCAGCAGCTCACCACAGGGATCGATCCCTGAAGCTTTCTTT; CDR3 protein: CASSSPQGSIPEAFF
D gene: -; V gene: TRBV12-3/TRBV12-4; clone size: -; J gene: TRBJ1-2; CDR3 DNA: TGTGCCAGCAGTTTCGAGGGAATCTATGGCTACACCTTC; CDR3 protein: CASSFEGIYGYTF
D gene: TRBD1; V gene: TRBV4-3; clone size: -; J gene: TRBJ2-3; CDR3 DNA: TGCGCCAGCAGCCAGGGGGGACAGGGAGCAGATACGCAGTATTTT; CDR3 protein: CASSQGGQGADTQYF
D gene: TRBD1; V gene: TRBV12-3/TRBV12-4; clone size: -; J gene: TRBJ1-1; CDR3 DNA: TGTGCCACCCGGGACAGAAAGAACACTGAAGCTTTCTTT; CDR3 protein: CATRDRKNTEAFF
D gene: TRBD2; V gene: TRBV6-2/TRBV6-3; clone size: few; J gene: TRBJ2-7; CDR3 DNA: TGTGCCAGCAGTCGGCTAGCGGGGGGGCTGATCGAGCAGTACTTC; CDR3 protein: CASSRLAGGLIEQYF
D gene: TRBD1; V gene: TRBV20-1; clone size: few; J gene: TRBJ2-2; CDR3 DNA: TGCAGTGCTAGAGAATTAGGACAGGGTATGACCGGGGAGCTGTTTTTT; CDR3 protein: CSARELGQGMTGELFF
D gene: TRBD1; V gene: TRBV6-5; clone size: -; J gene: TRBJ1-1; CDR3 DNA: TGTGCCAGCAGTTACGGGACAGGGACGGCGGACACTGAAGCTTTCTTT; CDR3 protein: CASSYGTGTADTEAFF
D gene: -; V gene: TRBV5-1; clone size: many; J gene: TRBJ2-1; CDR3 DNA: TGCGCCAACATAGGGGACGGCGAAGGGGGGTCCTACAATGAGCAGTTCTTC; CDR3 protein: CANIGDGEGGSYNEQFF
D gene: -; V gene: TRBV4-3; clone size: many; J gene: TRBJ1-4; CDR3 DNA: TGCGCCAGCAGCCACGCACAGAACAGTAATGAAAAACTGTTTTTT; CDR3 protein: CASSHAQNSNEKLFF
D gene: TRBD1; V gene: TRBV5-5; clone size: few; J gene: TRBJ1-1; CDR3 DNA: TGTGCCAGCAGCTCTTCCGGGACAGGGGACCCTGATGAAGCTTTCTTT; CDR3 protein: CASSSSGTGDPDEAFF
D gene: TRBD2; V gene: TRBV2; clone size: few; J gene: TRBJ2-1; CDR3 DNA: TGTGCCAGCAAGCGACTAGCGGAGAGGGGCTCCTACAATGAGCAGTTCTTC; CDR3 protein: CASKRLAERGSYNEQFF
D gene: -; V gene: TRBV4-2; clone size: many; J gene: TRBJ2-1; CDR3 DNA: TGTGCCAGCAGCCAAAACCGCGACTCCTACAATGAGCAGTTCTTC; CDR3 protein: CASSQNRDSYNEQFF
D gene: -; V gene: TRBV20-1; clone size: few; J gene: TRBJ2-4; CDR3 DNA: TGCAGTGCCCCTCCATTGGGGACAAACATTCAGTACTTC; CDR3 protein: CSAPPLGTNIQYF
D gene: -; V gene: TRBV28; clone size: few; J gene: TRBJ1-5; CDR3 DNA: TGTGCCAGCAGTCTCGAGTGGCCCCAGCATTTT; CDR3 protein: CASSLEWPQHF
D gene: -; V gene: TRBV10-3; clone size: -; J gene: TRBJ2-2; CDR3 DNA: TGTGCCATCAGTGAGGCCGCGGGGTCAGGGGCGGCGCACACCGGGGAGCTGTTTTTT; CDR3 protein: CAISEAAGSGAAHTGELFF
D gene: -; V gene: TRBV29-1; clone size: many; J gene: TRBJ1-1; CDR3 DNA: TGCAGCGCCCTGTGGGGGGCGGGCACTGAAGCTTTCTTT; CDR3 protein: CSALWGAGTEAFF
D gene: TRBD2; V gene: TRBV19; clone size: -; J gene: TRBJ2-1; CDR3 DNA: TGTGCCAGTAGTATAACCCCGAGCGGGGCGAACAATGAGCAGTTCTTC; CDR3 protein: CASSITPSGANNEQFF
D gene: -; V gene: TRBV23-1; clone size: -; J gene: TRBJ2-2; CDR3 DNA: TGCGCCAGCAGTCCCAAAAGGGAGTGTTACACCGGGGAGCTGTTTTTT; CDR3 protein: CASSPKRECYTGELFF
D gene: -; V gene: TRBV4-3; clone size: -; J gene: TRBJ2-1; CDR3 DNA: TGCGCCAGCAGCCAAGAAGGGGGAGTGTACAATGAGCAGTTCTTC; CDR3 protein: CASSQEGGVYNEQFF
D gene: TRBD2; V gene: TRBV24-1; clone size: many; J gene: TRBJ2-5; CDR3 DNA: TGTGCCACCAGTGCGGCTAGCGGGAACCAAGAGACCCAGTACTTC; CDR3 protein: CATSAASGNQETQYF
D gene: TRBD1; V gene: TRBV10-3; clone size: -; J gene: TRBJ1-3; CDR3 DNA: TGTGCCATCAGTGAGTCGCTGACAGGGGACTTGGTGCTCTCTGGAAACACCATATATTTT; CDR3 protein: CAISESLTGDLVLSGNTIYF
D gene: -; V gene: TRBV28; clone size: few; J gene: TRBJ1-1; CDR3 DNA: TGTGCCAGCAGCGTCACGGGGCTGGGGACTGAAGCTTTCTTT; CDR3 protein: CASSVTGLGTEAFF
D gene: -; V gene: TRBV5-1; clone size: many; J gene: TRBJ2-2; CDR3 DNA: TGCGCCAGCAGCTTGATTAGGCCGAACACCGGGGAGCTGTTTTTT; CDR3 protein: CASSLIRPNTGELFF
D gene: TRBD1; V gene: TRBV7-2; clone size: many; J gene: TRBJ2-7; CDR3 DNA: TGTGCCAGCAGCTTGGGACAGGGAAACGAGCAGTACTTC; CDR3 protein: CASSLGQGNEQYF